The 24 T cell receptor beta chains listed next were all sequenced from one sample in a study of patients and donors after allogeneic stem cell transplantation. MiXCR was run by TCRdb on the RT-PCR reads, yielding one entry per CDR3 protein. Among about 150,000 distinct CDR3 sequences listed, 30% to 45% were seen once. Sequenced: blood, either unsorted or a sorted T cell fraction (not recorded which). Source of these receptors: a human donor who was either an allogeneic HSCT recipient or a stem cell or donor lymphocyte infusion donor (not recorded which). It is not recorded whose cells these are; they may come from a transplant donor.

This chain joins TRBV12-3 or TRBV12-4 and TRBJ1-6; D uncertain. Trimming took off 3 bases at V and 11 bases at J, with 8 bases between the two ends. The CDR3 is made up of 12 amino acids. The chain's CDR3 is CASSLRAPPLHF. DNA for the CDR3: TGTGCCAGCAGTTTGAGGGCACCACCCCTCCACTTT.

This chain joins TRBV28 and TRBJ2-3; no reliable D call. Germline lookup yields CDR1 MDHEN and CDR2 SYDVKM. CDR3 length: 14 amino acids. V lost 3 bases and J 7 bases, leaving 14 bases between the germline ends. CDR3 amino acids: CASSLERRPYTQYF. CDR3 sequence (DNA): TGTGCCAGCAGTTTGGAGCGACGCCCGTATACGCAGTATTTT.

V usage is TRBV5-6 and J usage is TRBJ2-1; D remains unclear. This CDR3 has 16 amino acids. V gave up 4 bases and J gave up 0 bases, with 14 bases separating them. Germline CDR1 SGHDT, CDR2 YYEEEE. Here the CDR3 reads CASSRYSFSSYNEQFF. The CDR3 coding sequence is TGTGCCAGCAGCCGCTATTCTTTCAGCTCCTACAATGAGCAGTTCTTC.

The genes are TRBV12-3 or TRBV12-4 and TRBJ1-2; D is undetermined. The CDR3 has 16 amino acids. Trimming removed 7 bases at V and 1 base at J, with 19 bases between. Here the CDR3 reads CASTQAAGALNYGYTF. The CDR3 DNA reads TGTGCCAGCACCCAAGCGGCAGGTGCTCTTAACTATGGCTACACCTTC.

The chain uses TRBV9 and TRBJ1-1; D gene uncertain. With 3 bases removed from V and 0 bases from J, the gap between germline ends came to 12 bases. Germline V lookup: CDR1 SGDLS, CDR2 YYNGEE. The CDR3 runs 15 residues. The CDR3 bases are TGTGCCAGCAGCGCGGCCCGGGAGATGAACACTGAAGCTTTCTTT. It codes for CASSAAREMNTEAFF.

The V gene is TRBV6-5, the J gene TRBJ1-4; tentatively, D is TRBD1 (6 bases). Trimming pared 4 bases from V and 7 bases from J, leaving 10 bases between. Germline CDR1 reads MNHEY; CDR2 reads SVGAGI. The CDR3 covers 13 residues. The CDR3 DNA is TGTGCCAGCAGTTCGGGGGCTGGTGAAAAACTGTTTTTT. It specifies CASSSGAGEKLFF.

The CDR3 DNA is TGTGCCAGCAGCTTATACGCGGGACAGGGGATCACTGAAGCTTTCTTT. Residues: CASSLYAGQGITEAFF. The V and J genes are TRBV7-9 and TRBJ1-1; 10 bases align to TRBD1. Germline CDR1 and CDR2: SEHNR and FQNEAQ (reference sequence). This CDR3 contains 16 residues. Trimming cost V 2 bases and J 4 bases; bases outside gene matches: 7.

The CDR3 DNA is TGTGCCAGCACTCCGCTGGGACCGCCTGAACCAAAACTGTTTTTT. Protein product: CASTPLGPPEPKLFF. The V call is TRBV28, the J call TRBJ1-4, with D maybe TRBD1 (5 bases). The CDR3 loop spans 15 amino acids. The V and J ends lost 7 bases and 10 bases respectively, with 22 bases between them. CDR1 is MDHEN and CDR2 is SYDVKM in the germline V gene.

Only a few counts were recorded for this clonotype. The chain joins TRBV12-3 or TRBV12-4 to TRBJ2-3, with D uncertain. The V end lost 2 bases, the J end lost 4 bases, and 1 base lay between the germline ends. The CDR3 totals 11 residues. CDR3 region: CASSLSDTQYF. In DNA form, the CDR3 reads TGTGCCAGCAGTTTATCAGATACGCAGTATTTT.

V is TRBV5-1 and J is TRBJ2-1; D is ambiguous. Germline V gives CDR1 SGHRS, CDR2 YFSETQ. This CDR3 contains 15 residues. V lost 1 base to trimming and J lost 5 bases, with 13 bases between them. The CDR3 protein is CASSLHPLRNNEQFF. The CDR3 coding sequence is TGCGCCAGCAGCTTGCACCCCCTGAGGAACAATGAGCAGTTCTTC.

This clonotype was found a few times. This sequence joins TRBV29-1 and TRBJ2-7; D gene unclear. The CDR3 covers 12 residues. Between the trimmed V and J ends, which lost 7 bases and 3 bases, there was a span of 13 bases. From germline, CDR1 is SQVTM and CDR2 ANQGSEA. CDR3 loop: CSGKKDGYEQYF. DNA for the CDR3: TGCAGCGGCAAAAAGGACGGCTACGAGCAGTACTTC.

This clonotype was counted a few times. The chain joins TRBV7-9 to TRBJ1-6; maybe TRBD1 (5 bases). This CDR3 is 15 amino acids long. The V and J ends lost 3 bases and 5 bases respectively, with 11 bases between them. CDR1 and CDR2 (germline): SEHNR, FQNEAQ (reference sequence). CDR3 in amino acids: CASSFTGRNNSPLHF. In DNA form, the CDR3 reads TGTGCCAGCAGCTTTACGGGGCGTAATAATTCACCCCTCCACTTT.

The CDR3 spells CASTRTGANTEAFF. Written as DNA, the CDR3 is TGTGCCAGCACCCGGACAGGCGCGAACACTGAAGCTTTCTTT. The gene calls are TRBV27 and TRBJ1-1; 7 nucleotides align to TRBD1. This CDR3 comprises 14 residues. CDR1 and CDR2 from the germline V gene are MNHEY and SMNVEV (reference sequence). J lost 1 base, V lost 7 bases, and 6 bases had no gene match.

Turning to this clonotype: A clone one base away is much larger, so this may be a read error. The chain recombines TRBV12-3 or TRBV12-4 with TRBJ1-4, with 12 positions matching TRBD1. The CDR3 has 17 amino acids. In DNA, the CDR3 is TGTGACAGCAGCTTCGGGACAGGGGGCTTTACTAATGAAAAACTGTTTTTT. It specifies CDSSFGTGGFTNEKLFF.

The chain employs TRBV27 and TRBJ2-3, with D possibly TRBD2 on 6 matching bases. V dropped 5 bases and J dropped 1 base, with 13 bases sitting between them. This CDR3 is built from 15 residues. The germline V gene encodes CDR1 MNHEY and CDR2 SMNVEV (reference sequence). The CDR3, as DNA: TGTGCCAGCAGTCTCGGTGGCGGGGGCACAGATACGCAGTATTTT. It codes for CASSLGGGGTDTQYF.

The rearrangement uses TRBV6-1 and TRBJ1-5; 8 nucleotides align to TRBD1. Trimming took 10 bases from V and 5 from J; bases not matched to a gene: 13. The germline CDR1 and CDR2 sequences are MNHNS and SASEGT. There are 15 residues in the CDR3. CDR3 region: CATPGRDRNHQPQHF. The CDR3 nucleotides read TGTGCCACTCCCGGGCGGGACAGGAACCATCAGCCCCAGCATTTT.

This clonotype has a handful of counts. The CDR3 nucleotides are TGTGCCAGCAGCTTAGTTGGATTTGAGTGGGGCGAGCAGTACTTC. Its translation is CASSLVGFEWGEQYF. The chain is built from TRBV13 and TRBJ2-7; the D is unclear. The V and J ends lost 1 base and 6 bases respectively, with 16 bases between them. There are 15 residues in the CDR3. Per the germline V gene, CDR1 is PRHDT and CDR2 is FYEKMQ (reference sequence).

The sample holds a few counts of this clonotype. The chain combines TRBV11-2 with TRBJ1-5; D gene ambiguous. The CDR3 is made up of 14 amino acids. V lost 5 bases, J lost 0 bases, and 8 bases lay in between. Germline V CDR1 and CDR2: SGHAT, FQNNGV. The CDR3: CASSASYSNQPQHF. Here the CDR3 DNA reads TGTGCCAGCAGCGCCTCGTATAGCAATCAGCCCCAGCATTTT.

The chain couples TRBV12-3 or TRBV12-4 to TRBJ1-1; the D is unclear. Between the trimmed V and J ends, which lost 0 bases and 2 bases, there was a span of 7 bases. This CDR3 is 14 amino acids long. This chain's CDR3 is CASSLAGENTEAFF. In DNA form, the CDR3 reads TGTGCCAGCAGTTTAGCGGGTGAAAACACTGAAGCTTTCTTT.

CDR3: CASYLLQGANEQFF. The CDR3 nucleotides are TGTGCCAGCTACCTGCTACAGGGGGCAAATGAGCAGTTCTTC. The V call is TRBV7-9, the J call TRBJ2-1, with 9 bases fitting TRBD1. Germline V gene sequence: CDR1 SEHNR, CDR2 FQNEAQ (reference sequence). V trimming: 8 bases; J trimming: 7 bases; junction bases outside the gene matches: 9. The CDR3 has 14 amino acids.

This clonotype occurred once. The chain employs TRBV27 and TRBJ1-3; no clear D gene. V was trimmed by 3 bases and J by 2 bases, leaving 11 bases between them. Looked up from germline, CDR1 is MNHEY and CDR2 is SMNVEV (reference sequence). This CDR3 is built from 15 residues. The CDR3 bases are TGTGCCAGCAGTTTTGACGGAGCTACTGGAAACACCATATATTTT. Protein sequence: CASSFDGATGNTIYF.

The chain carries TRBV10-3 and TRBJ1-5; D is unresolved. The CDR3 contains 13 residues. V lost 10 bases to trimming and J lost 6 bases, with 16 bases between them. Germline-derived CDR1 and CDR2 are ENHRY and SYGVKD. CDR3 DNA: TGTGCCACTCTTGTAGGGTTTGGTCAGCCCCAGCATTTT. This translates into CATLVGFGQPQHF.

This clonotype was counted many times. The V call is TRBV6-6, the J call TRBJ1-1; 11 positions match TRBD1. The germline V gene encodes CDR1 MNHNY and CDR2 SVGAGI (reference sequence). The CDR3 length is 14 residues. With V trimmed by 4 bases and J by 6 bases, 4 bases remained unmatched. CDR3 nucleotide sequence: TGTGCCAGCAGTTTGGGGACAGGGGGTTCTGAAGCTTTCTTT. Its protein is CASSLGTGGSEAFF.

This clonotype was picked up many times. The rearrangement links TRBV20-1 to TRBJ1-5, with 8 bases fitting TRBD1. The CDR3 contains 13 residues. With V trimmed by 6 bases and J by 7 bases, 8 bases remained unmatched. Germline CDR1 and CDR2: DFQATT and SNEGSKA (reference sequence). In DNA form, the CDR3 reads TGCAGTGCAACGACAGGGGTAAGCCAGCCCCAGCATTTT. Protein product: CSATTGVSQPQHF.